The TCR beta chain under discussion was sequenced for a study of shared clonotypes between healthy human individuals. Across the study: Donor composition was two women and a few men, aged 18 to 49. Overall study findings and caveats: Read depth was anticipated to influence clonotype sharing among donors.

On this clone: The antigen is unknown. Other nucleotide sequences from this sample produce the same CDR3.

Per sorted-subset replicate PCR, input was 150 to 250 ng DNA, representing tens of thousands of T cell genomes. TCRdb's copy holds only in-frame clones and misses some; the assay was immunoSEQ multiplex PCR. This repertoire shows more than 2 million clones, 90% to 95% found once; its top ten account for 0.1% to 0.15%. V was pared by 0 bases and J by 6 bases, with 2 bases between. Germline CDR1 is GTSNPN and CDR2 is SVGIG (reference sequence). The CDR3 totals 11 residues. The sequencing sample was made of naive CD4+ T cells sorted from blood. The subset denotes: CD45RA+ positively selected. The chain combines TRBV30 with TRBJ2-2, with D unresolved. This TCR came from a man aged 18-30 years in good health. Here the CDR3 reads CAWSVAGELFF. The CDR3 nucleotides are TGTGCCTGGAGTGTTGCCGGGGAGCTGTTTTTT.